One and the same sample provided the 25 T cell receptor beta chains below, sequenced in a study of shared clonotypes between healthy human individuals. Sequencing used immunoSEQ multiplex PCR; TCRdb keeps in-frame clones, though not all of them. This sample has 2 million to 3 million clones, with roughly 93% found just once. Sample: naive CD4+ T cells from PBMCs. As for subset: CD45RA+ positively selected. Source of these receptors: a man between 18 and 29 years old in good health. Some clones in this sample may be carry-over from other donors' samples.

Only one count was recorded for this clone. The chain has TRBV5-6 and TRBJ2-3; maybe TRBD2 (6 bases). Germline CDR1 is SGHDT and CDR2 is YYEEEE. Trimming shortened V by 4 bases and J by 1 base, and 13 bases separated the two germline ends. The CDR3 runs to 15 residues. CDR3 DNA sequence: TGTGCCAGCAGCCACCTCTCGGGGGGCACAGATACGCAGTATTTT. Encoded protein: CASSHLSGGTDTQYF.

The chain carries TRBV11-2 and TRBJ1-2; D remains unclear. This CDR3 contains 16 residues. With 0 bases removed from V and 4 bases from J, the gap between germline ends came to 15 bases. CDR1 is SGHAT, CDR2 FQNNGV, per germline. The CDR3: CASSLDPVAGLYGYTF. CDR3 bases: TGTGCCAGCAGCTTAGATCCGGTTGCGGGCCTCTATGGCTACACCTTC. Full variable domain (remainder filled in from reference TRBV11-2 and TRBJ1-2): EAGVAQSPRYKIIEKRQSVAFWCNPISGHATLYWYQQILGQGPKLLIQFQNNGVVDDSQLPKDRFSAERLKGVDSTLKIQPAKLEDSAVYLCASSLDPVAGLYGYTFGSGTRLTVV.

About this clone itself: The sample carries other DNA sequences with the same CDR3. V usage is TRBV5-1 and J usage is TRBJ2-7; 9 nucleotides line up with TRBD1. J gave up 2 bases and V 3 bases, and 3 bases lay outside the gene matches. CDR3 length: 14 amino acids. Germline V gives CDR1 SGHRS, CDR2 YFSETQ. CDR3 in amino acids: CASSSRDRAYEQYF. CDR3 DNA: TGCGCCAGCAGCTCCCGGGACAGGGCCTACGAGCAGTACTTC.

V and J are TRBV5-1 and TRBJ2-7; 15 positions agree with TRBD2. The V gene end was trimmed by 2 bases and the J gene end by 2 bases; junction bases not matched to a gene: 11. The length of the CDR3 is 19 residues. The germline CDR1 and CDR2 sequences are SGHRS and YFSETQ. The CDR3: CASSFSPGLAGGGAYEQYF. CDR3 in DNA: TGCGCCAGCAGCTTTTCCCCGGGACTAGCGGGAGGAGGGGCCTACGAGCAGTACTTC.

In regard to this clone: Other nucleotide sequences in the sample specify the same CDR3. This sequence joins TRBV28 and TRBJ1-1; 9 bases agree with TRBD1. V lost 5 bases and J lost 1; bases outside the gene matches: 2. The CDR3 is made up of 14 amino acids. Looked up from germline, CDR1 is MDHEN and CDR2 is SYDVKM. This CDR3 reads CASSPGQGNTEAFF. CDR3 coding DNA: TGTGCCAGCAGTCCGGGACAGGGGAACACTGAAGCTTTCTTT.

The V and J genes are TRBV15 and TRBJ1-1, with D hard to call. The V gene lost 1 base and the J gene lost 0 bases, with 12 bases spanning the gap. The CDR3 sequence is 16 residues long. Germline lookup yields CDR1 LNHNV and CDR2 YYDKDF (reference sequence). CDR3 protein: CATSRGKGALNTEAFF. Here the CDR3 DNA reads TGTGCCACCAGCAGAGGCAAGGGAGCTTTGAACACTGAAGCTTTCTTT.

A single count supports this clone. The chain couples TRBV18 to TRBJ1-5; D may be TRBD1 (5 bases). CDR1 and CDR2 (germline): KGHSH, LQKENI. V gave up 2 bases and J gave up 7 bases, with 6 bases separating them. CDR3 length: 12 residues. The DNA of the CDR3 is TGTGCCAGCTCACCAACAGGCCAGCCCCAGCATTTT. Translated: CASSPTGQPQHF.

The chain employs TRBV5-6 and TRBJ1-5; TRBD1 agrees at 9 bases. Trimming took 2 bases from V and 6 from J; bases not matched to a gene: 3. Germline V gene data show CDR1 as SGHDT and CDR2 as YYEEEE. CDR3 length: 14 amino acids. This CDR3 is CASSLTGGGQPQHF. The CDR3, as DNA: TGTGCCAGCAGCTTAACAGGGGGCGGTCAGCCCCAGCATTTT.

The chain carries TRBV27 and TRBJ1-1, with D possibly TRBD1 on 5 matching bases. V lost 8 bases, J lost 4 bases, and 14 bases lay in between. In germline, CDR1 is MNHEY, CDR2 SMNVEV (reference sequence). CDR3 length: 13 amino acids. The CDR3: CASRRSGGTEAFF. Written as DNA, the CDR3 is TGTGCCAGCCGGCGATCCGGGGGCACTGAAGCTTTCTTT.

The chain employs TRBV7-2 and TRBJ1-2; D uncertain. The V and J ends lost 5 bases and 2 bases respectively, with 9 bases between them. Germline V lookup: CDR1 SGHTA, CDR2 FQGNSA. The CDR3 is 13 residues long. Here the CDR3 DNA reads TGTGCCAGCAGCAGAACTCCAAACTATGGCTACACCTTC. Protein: CASSRTPNYGYTF.

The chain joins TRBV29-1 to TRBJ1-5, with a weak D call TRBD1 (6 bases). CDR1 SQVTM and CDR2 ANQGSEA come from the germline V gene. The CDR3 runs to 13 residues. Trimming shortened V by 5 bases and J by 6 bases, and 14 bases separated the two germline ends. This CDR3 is CSVSPEGGQPQHF. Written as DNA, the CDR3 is TGCAGCGTTAGCCCGGAGGGGGGTCAGCCCCAGCATTTT. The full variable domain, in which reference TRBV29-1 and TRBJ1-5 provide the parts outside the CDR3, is SAVISQKPSRDICQRGTSLTIQCQVDSQVTMMFWYRQQPGQSLTLIATANQGSEATYESGFVIDKFPISRPNLTFSTLTVSNMSPEDSSIYLCSVSPEGGQPQHFGDGTRLSIL.

CDR3 in DNA: TGTGCCAGTAGTATATACGCGGTAGGCCAGCCCCAGCATTTT. This gives the protein CASSIYAVGQPQHF. The chain couples TRBV19 to TRBJ1-5; D not certain. CDR1 and CDR2 (germline): LNHDA, SQIVND (reference sequence). The CDR3 spans 14 residues. Trimming cost V 2 bases and J 7 bases, with 12 bases left between them.

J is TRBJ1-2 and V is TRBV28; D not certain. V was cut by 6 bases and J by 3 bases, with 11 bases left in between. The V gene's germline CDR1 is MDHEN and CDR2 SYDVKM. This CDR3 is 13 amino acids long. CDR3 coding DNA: TGTGCCAGCAGGGTAGGAGGTGACTATGGCTACACCTTC. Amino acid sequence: CASRVGGDYGYTF.

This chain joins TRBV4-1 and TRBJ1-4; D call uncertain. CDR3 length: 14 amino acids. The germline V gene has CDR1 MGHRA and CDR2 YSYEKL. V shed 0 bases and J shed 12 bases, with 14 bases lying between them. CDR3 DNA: TGCGCCAGCAGCCAAGACCCAATGGGGAAGGAACTGTTTTTT. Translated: CASSQDPMGKELFF.

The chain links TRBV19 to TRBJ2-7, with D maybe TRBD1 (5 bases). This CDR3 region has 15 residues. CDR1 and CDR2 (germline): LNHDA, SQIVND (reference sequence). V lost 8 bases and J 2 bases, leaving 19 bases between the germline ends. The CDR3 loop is CASGHLGEYPYEQYF. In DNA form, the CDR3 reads TGTGCCAGTGGTCACCTAGGGGAATACCCCTACGAGCAGTACTTC.

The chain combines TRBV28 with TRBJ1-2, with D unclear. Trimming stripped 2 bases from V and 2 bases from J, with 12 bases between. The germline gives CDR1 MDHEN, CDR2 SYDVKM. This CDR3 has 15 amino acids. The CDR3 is CASSLVFGRNYGYTF. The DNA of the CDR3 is TGTGCCAGCAGTTTAGTATTCGGGAGGAACTATGGCTACACCTTC.

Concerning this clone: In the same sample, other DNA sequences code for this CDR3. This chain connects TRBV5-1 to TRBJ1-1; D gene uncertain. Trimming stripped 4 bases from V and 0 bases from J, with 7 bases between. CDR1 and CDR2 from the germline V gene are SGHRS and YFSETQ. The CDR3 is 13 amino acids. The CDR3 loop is CASSLVMNTEAFF. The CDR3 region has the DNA TGCGCCAGCAGCCTGGTCATGAACACTGAAGCTTTCTTT.

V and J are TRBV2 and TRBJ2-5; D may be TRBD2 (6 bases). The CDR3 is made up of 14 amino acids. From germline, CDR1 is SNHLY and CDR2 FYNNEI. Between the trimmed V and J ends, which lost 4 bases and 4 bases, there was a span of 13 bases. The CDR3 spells CASSGRGNGETQYF. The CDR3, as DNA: TGTGCCAGCAGTGGGCGGGGCAACGGAGAGACCCAGTACTTC.

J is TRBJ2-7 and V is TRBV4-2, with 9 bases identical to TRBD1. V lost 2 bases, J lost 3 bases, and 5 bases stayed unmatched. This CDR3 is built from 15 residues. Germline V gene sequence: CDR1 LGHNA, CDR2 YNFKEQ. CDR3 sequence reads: CASSQLGQGNYEQYF. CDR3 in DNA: TGTGCCAGCAGCCAATTGGGACAGGGAAACTACGAGCAGTACTTC.

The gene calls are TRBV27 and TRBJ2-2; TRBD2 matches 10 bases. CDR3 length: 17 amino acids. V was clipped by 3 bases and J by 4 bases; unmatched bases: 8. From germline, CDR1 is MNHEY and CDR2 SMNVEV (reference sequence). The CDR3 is CASSFASGRGGTGELFF. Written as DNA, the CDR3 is TGTGCCAGCAGTTTTGCCAGCGGGAGGGGTGGCACCGGGGAGCTGTTTTTT.

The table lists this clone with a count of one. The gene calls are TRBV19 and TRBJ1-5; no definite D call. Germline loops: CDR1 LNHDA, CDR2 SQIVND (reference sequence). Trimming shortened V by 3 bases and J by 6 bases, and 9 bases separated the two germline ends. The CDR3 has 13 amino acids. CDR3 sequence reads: CASSIREGQPQHF. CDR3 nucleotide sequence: TGTGCCAGTAGTATTCGGGAGGGTCAGCCCCAGCATTTT. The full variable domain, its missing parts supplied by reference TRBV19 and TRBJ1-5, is DGGITQSPKYLFRKEGQNVTLSCEQNLNHDAMYWYRQDPGQGLRLIYYSQIVNDFQKGDIAEGYSVSREKKESFPLTVTSAQKNPTAFYLCASSIREGQPQHFGDGTRLSIL.

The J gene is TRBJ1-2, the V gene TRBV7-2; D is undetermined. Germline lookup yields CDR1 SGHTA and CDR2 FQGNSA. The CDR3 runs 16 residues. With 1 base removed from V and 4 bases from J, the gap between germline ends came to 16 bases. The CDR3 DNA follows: TGTGCCAGCAGCTTAGTTAGCCGGGTGAACCCCTATGGCTACACCTTC. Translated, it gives CASSLVSRVNPYGYTF.

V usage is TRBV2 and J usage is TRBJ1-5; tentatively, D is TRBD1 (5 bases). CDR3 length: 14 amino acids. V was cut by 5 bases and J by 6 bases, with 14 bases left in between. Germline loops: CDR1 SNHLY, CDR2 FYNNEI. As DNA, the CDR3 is TGTGCCAGCAGTTTAGGGGTTGGGGGTCAGCCCCAGCATTTT. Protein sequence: CASSLGVGGQPQHF. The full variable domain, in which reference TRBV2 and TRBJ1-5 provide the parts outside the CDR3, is EPEVTQTPSHQVTQMGQEVILRCVPISNHLYFYWYRQILGQKVEFLVSFYNNEISEKSEIFDDQFSVERPDGSNFTLKIRSTKLEDSAMYFCASSLGVGGQPQHFGDGTRLSIL.

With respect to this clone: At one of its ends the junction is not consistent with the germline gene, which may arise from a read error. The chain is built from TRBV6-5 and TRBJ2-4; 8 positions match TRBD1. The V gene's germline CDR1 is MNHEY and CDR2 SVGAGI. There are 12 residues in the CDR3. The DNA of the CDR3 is TGTGCCAGCAGTAACGGATCCAGGGGGCGGTGGTTC. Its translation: CASSNGSRGRWF.

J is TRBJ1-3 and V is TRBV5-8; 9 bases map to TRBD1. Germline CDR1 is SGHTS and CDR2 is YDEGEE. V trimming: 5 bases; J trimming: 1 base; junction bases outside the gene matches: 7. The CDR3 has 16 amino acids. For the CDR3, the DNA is TGTGCCAGCAGGACGACCGGGACAGGGTCTGGAAACACCATATATTTT. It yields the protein CASRTTGTGSGNTIYF.